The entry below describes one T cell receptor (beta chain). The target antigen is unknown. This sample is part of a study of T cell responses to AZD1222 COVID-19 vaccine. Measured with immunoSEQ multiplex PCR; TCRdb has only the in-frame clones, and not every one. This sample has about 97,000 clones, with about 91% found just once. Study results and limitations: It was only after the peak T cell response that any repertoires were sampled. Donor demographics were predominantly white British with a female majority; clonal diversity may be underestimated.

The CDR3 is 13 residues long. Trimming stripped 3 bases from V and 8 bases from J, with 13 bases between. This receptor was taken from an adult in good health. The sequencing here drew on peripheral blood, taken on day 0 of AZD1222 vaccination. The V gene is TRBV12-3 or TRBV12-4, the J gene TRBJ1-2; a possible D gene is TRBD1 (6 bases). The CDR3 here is CASSFSQGGGYTF. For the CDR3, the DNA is TGTGCCAGCAGTTTTTCACAGGGCGGGGGCTACACCTTC.